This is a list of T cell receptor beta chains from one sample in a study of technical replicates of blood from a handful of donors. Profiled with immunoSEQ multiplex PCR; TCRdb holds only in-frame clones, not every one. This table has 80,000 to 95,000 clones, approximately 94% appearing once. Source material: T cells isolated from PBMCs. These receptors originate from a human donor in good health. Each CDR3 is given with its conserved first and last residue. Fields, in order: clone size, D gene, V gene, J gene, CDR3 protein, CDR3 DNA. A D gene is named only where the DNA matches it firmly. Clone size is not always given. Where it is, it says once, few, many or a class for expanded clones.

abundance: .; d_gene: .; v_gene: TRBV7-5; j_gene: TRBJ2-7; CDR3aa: CVRSYRGGSYEQYF; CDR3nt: TGTGTCAGAAGCTACAGGGGGGGCTCCTACGAGCAGTACTTC
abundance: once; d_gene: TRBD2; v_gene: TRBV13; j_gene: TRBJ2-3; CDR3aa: CASSLGRLTSGGFSSTDTQYF; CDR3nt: TGTGCCAGCAGCTTAGGGCGGCTGACTAGCGGGGGGTTTTCTAGCACAGATACGCAGTATTTT
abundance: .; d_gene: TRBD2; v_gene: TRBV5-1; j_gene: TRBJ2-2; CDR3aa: CASSWQLAGSAGELFF; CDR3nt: TGCGCCAGCAGCTGGCAACTAGCGGGATCGGCCGGGGAGCTGTTTTTT
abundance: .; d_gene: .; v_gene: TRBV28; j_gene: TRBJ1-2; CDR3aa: CASSLWGAYGYTF; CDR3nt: TGTGCCAGCAGTTTATGGGGGGCGTATGGCTACACCTTC
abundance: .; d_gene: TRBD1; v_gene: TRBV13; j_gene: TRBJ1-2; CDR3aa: CASSSRQGAEDGYTF; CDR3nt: TGTGCCAGCAGCTCAAGACAGGGGGCGGAGGATGGCTACACCTTC
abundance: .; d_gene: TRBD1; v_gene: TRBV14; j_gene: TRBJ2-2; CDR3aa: CASSQETRGRGTGELFF; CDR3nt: TGTGCCAGCAGCCAAGAGACGAGGGGCAGGGGGACCGGGGAGCTGTTTTTT
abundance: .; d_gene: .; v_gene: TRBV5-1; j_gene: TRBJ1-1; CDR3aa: CASSLGQPNTEAFF; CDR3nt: TGCGCCAGCAGCTTGGGACAGCCGAACACTGAAGCTTTCTTT
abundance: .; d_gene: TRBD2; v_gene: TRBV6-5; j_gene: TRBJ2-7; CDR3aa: CASKGLAYEQYF; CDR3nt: TGTGCCAGCAAAGGACTAGCCTACGAGCAGTACTTC
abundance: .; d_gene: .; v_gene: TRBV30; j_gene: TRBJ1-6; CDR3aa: CAYRDTPNRANSPLHF; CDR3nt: TGTGCCTACCGGGACACTCCTAACCGGGCCAATTCACCCCTCCACTTT
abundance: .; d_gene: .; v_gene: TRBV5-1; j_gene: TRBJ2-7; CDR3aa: CASSFRGMQDEQYF; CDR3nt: TGCGCCAGCAGCTTCCGGGGGATGCAAGACGAGCAGTACTTC
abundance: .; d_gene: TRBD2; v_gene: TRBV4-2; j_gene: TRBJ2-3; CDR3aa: CASSFIAGKGADTQYF; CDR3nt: TGTGCCAGCAGCTTCATAGCGGGAAAGGGGGCAGATACGCAGTATTTT
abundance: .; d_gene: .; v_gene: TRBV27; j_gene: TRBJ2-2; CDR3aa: CASSRPGGELFF; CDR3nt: TGTGCCAGCAGTCGTCCGGGGGGGGAGCTGTTTTTT
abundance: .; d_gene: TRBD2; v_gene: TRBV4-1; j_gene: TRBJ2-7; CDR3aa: CASSQVRGLPYEQYF; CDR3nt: TGCGCCAGCAGCCAAGTTAGGGGACTACCCTACGAGCAGTACTTC
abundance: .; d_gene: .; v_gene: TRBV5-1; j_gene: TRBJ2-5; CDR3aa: CASSPSRARETQYF; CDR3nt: TGCGCCAGCAGCCCGAGCAGGGCAAGGGAGACCCAGTACTTC
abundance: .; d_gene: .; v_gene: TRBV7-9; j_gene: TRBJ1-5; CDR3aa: CASSLASVNQPQHF; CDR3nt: TGTGCCAGCAGCTTAGCGTCCGTCAATCAGCCCCAGCATTTT
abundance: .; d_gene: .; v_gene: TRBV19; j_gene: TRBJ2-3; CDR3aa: CASSAIFLQGLTDTQYF; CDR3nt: TGTGCCAGCAGTGCCATTTTTTTGCAGGGACTCACAGATACGCAGTATTTT
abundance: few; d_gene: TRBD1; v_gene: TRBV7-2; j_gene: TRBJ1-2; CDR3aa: CASSLALRGNNYGYTF; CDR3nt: TGTGCCAGCAGCTTGGCTCTCAGGGGGAATAACTATGGCTACACCTTC
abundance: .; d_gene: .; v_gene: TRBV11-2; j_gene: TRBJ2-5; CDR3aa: CASSLPAAGQETQYF; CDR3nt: TGTGCCAGCAGCTTACCCGCCGCAGGGCAGGAGACCCAGTACTTC
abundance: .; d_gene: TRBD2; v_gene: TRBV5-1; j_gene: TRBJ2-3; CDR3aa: CASSLGLAGTDTQYF; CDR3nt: TGCGCCAGCAGCTTAGGACTAGCGGGGACAGATACGCAGTATTTT
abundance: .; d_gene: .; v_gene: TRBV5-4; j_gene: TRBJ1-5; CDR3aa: CASSKDGGQRPQHF; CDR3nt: TGTGCCAGCAGCAAGGACGGGGGGCAAAGGCCCCAGCATTTT
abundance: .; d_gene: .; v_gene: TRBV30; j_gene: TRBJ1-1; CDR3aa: CAWRSTGKAFF; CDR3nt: TGTGCCTGGCGCTCCACAGGGAAGGCTTTCTTT
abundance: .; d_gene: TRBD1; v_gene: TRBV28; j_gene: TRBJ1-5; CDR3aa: CASSLATGGGQPQHF; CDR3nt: TGTGCCAGCAGTTTAGCGACAGGGGGAGGACAGCCCCAGCATTTT
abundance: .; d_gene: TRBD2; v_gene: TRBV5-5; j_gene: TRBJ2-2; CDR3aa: CASSLRPQLAGNTGELFF; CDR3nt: TGTGCCAGCAGCCTGAGGCCCCAACTAGCGGGAAACACCGGGGAGCTGTTTTTT